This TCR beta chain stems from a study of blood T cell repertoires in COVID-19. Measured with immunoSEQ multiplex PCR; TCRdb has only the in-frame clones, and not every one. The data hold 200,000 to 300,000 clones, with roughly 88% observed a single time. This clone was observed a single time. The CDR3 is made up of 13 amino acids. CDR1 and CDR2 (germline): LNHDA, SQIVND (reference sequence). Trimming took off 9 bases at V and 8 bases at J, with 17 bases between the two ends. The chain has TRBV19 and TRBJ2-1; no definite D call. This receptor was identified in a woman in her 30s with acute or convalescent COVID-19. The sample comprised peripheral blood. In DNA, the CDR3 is TGTGCCAGCCGAGTTTCTAGTAGGTATGAGCAGTTCTTC. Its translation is CASRVSSRYEQFF.